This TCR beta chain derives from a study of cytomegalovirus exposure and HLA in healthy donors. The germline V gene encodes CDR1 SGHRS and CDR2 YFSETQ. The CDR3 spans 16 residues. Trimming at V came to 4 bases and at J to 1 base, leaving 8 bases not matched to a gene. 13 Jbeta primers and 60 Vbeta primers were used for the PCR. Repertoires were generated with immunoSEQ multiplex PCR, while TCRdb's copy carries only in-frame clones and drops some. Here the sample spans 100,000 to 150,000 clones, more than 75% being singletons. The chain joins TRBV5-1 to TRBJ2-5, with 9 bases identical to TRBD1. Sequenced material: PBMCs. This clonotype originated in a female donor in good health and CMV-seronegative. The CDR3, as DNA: TGCGCCAGCAGCCGTATACAGGGGGCGGGCCAAGAGACCCAGTACTTC. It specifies CASSRIQGAGQETQYF. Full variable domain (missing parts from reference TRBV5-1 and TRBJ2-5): KAGVTQTPRYLIKTRGQQVTLSCSPISGHRSVSWYQQTPGQGLQFLFEYFSETQRNKGNFPGRFSGRQFSNSRSEMNVSTLELGDSALYLCASSRIQGAGQETQYFGPGTRLLVL.